One and the same sample provided the 20 T cell receptor beta chains below, sequenced in a study of blood T cell repertoires in COVID-19. Method: immunoSEQ multiplex PCR; TCRdb's copy keeps in-frame clones and lacks some. The sample includes about 140,000 clones, over 65% of them seen just once. The material sequenced was peripheral blood. The receptors here all came from a woman of 80 years or more with active or convalescent COVID-19.

The chain combines TRBV4-1 with TRBJ1-4; 9 nucleotides agree with TRBD1. The CDR3 is 14 residues long. The V segment lost 4 bases and the J segment 6 bases; nucleotides outside the gene matches: 3. Germline CDR1 MGHRA, CDR2 YSYEKL. The CDR3 DNA reads as TGCGCCAGCAGCCTACAGGGGGCTTATGAAAAACTGTTTTTT. Translating gives CASSLQGAYEKLFF.

This chain links TRBV28 with TRBJ1-6, with TRBD1 as a possible D gene (6 bases). The CDR3 length is 14 residues. V dropped 7 bases and J dropped 8 bases, with 15 bases sitting between them. Germline CDR1 MDHEN, CDR2 SYDVKM. CDR3 DNA sequence: TGTGCCAGCAAGTTACGGACAGACCATTCACCCCTCCACTTT. Its protein product is CASKLRTDHSPLHF.

V is TRBV28 and J is TRBJ1-1; weak D call: TRBD1 (6 bases). This CDR3 region has 14 residues. Germline-derived CDR1 and CDR2 are MDHEN and SYDVKM. Trimming shortened V by 5 bases and J by 6 bases, and 16 bases separated the two germline ends. CDR3 loop: CASSPSGGRAEAFF. CDR3 nucleotides: TGTGCCAGCAGTCCCTCGGGGGGCAGGGCTGAAGCTTTCTTT.

The V call is TRBV2, the J call TRBJ1-1; D is ambiguous. This CDR3 spans 13 amino acids. V shed 7 bases and J shed 0 bases, with 9 bases lying between them. Germline values: CDR1 SNHLY, CDR2 FYNNEI. CDR3 loop: CASKVSMNTEAFF. CDR3 DNA sequence: TGTGCCAGCAAAGTAAGCATGAACACTGAAGCTTTCTTT.

The chain's CDR3 is CASSLVGVDVSGANVLTF. Written as DNA, the CDR3 is TGTGCCAGCAGTCTCGTCGGGGTAGATGTCTCTGGGGCCAACGTCCTGACTTTC. This chain links TRBV28 with TRBJ2-6, with D perhaps matching TRBD2 (5 bases). Germline V gene data show CDR1 as MDHEN and CDR2 as SYDVKM. This CDR3 spans 18 amino acids. Trimming took off 5 bases at V and 0 bases at J, with 17 bases between the two ends.

This chain uses TRBV4-1 with TRBJ2-3; D might be TRBD2 (7 bases). The CDR3 loop spans 16 amino acids. The germline V gene encodes CDR1 MGHRA and CDR2 YSYEKL. Trimming stripped 3 bases from V and 1 base from J, with 14 bases between. The CDR3 DNA reads as TGCGCCAGCAGCCAGGCCGGGGGGCCCCGCACAGATACGCAGTATTTT. Translating gives CASSQAGGPRTDTQYF.

J is TRBJ2-3 and V is TRBV23-1; D remains unclear. TRBV23-1 falls under the ORF class, with uncertain function. The CDR3 runs to 14 residues. V was trimmed by 6 bases and J by 1 base, leaving 11 bases between them. CDR3 sequence: CASRVRQGTDTQYF. CDR3 bases: TGCGCCAGCAGGGTTCGGCAGGGCACAGATACGCAGTATTTT.

V is TRBV7-2 and J is TRBJ1-2, with 8 positions matching TRBD1. This CDR3 spans 16 amino acids. CDR1 and CDR2 from the germline V gene are SGHTA and FQGNSA. Germline trimming cut 5 bases from V and 7 bases from J; bases unmatched to any gene: 15. Here the CDR3 DNA reads TGTGCCAGCAGCAAAGGACAGGGAACAAGCTCTGGTGGCTACACCTTC. It translates to CASSKGQGTSSGGYTF.

This clone was found a few times. The rearrangement joins TRBV19 to TRBJ2-7; 7 nucleotides align to TRBD1. CDR3 length equals 14 residues. Germline V lookup: CDR1 LNHDA, CDR2 SQIVND (reference sequence). Trimming cost V 4 bases and J 3 bases; bases outside gene matches: 6. CDR3 in amino acids: CASSRQGQFYEQYF. The CDR3 nucleotides are TGTGCCAGTAGTAGACAGGGTCAATTCTACGAGCAGTACTTC.

The chain carries TRBV18 and TRBJ1-1; D not certain. V was trimmed by 6 bases and J by 3 bases, leaving 8 bases between them. Germline V gene lookup returns CDR1 KGHSH and CDR2 LQKENI. The CDR3 is made up of 12 amino acids. The CDR3 DNA reads TGTGCCAGCTCGCCCTTAGACACTGAAGCTTTCTTT. It translates to CASSPLDTEAFF.

The CDR3 DNA reads as TGTGCCAGCAGTTACCAAACAGACACAGATACGCAGTATTTT. It specifies CASSYQTDTDTQYF. V and J are TRBV6-6 and TRBJ2-3; D call uncertain. The length of the CDR3 is 14 residues. Germline V gene sequence: CDR1 MNHNY, CDR2 SVGAGI (reference sequence). Trimming removed 2 bases at V and 2 bases at J, with 8 bases between.

This sequence joins TRBV7-3 and TRBJ2-5; 9 bases line up with TRBD1. V shed 5 bases, J shed 4 bases, and the junction held 11 bases outside the gene matches. CDR3 size: 16 residues. Germline lookup yields CDR1 SGHTA and CDR2 FQGTGA. CDR3 in DNA: TGTGCCAGCAGCCCCGGCCAATGGGGACAGGGAGAGACCCAGTACTTC. Its translation is CASSPGQWGQGETQYF.

The chain is built from TRBV7-9 and TRBJ2-7; no clear D gene. Germline CDR1 SEHNR, CDR2 FQNEAQ (reference sequence). Trimming shortened V by 3 bases and J by 2 bases, and 5 bases separated the two germline ends. This CDR3 has 12 amino acids. The CDR3, as DNA: TGTGCCAGCAGCTTGGAGACCTACGAGCAGTACTTC. Its protein is CASSLETYEQYF.

CDR3 sequence reads: CASSWGLLNEQYF. The CDR3 DNA sequence: TGTGCCAGCAGCTGGGGACTCCTAAACGAGCAGTACTTC. The genes are TRBV5-4 and TRBJ2-7; a weak D match, TRBD2 (6 bases). Germline V gene sequence: CDR1 SGHNT, CDR2 YYREEE (reference sequence). Trimming pared 3 bases from V and 5 bases from J, leaving 12 bases between. The CDR3 has 13 amino acids.

V gene TRBV5-1 combines with J gene TRBJ1-1, with D perhaps matching TRBD1 (6 bases). Trimming pared 0 bases from V and 4 bases from J, leaving 10 bases between. Germline CDR1 SGHRS, CDR2 YFSETQ. This CDR3 is 14 amino acids long. The DNA of the CDR3 is TGCGCCAGCAGCTTGGGCGGGGGGCCCACTGAAGCTTTCTTT. Protein: CASSLGGGPTEAFF. Using reference TRBV5-1 and TRBJ1-1 for the parts outside the CDR3, the full variable domain is KAGVTQTPRYLIKTRGQQVTLSCSPISGHRSVSWYQQTPGQGLQFLFEYFSETQRNKGNFPGRFSGRQFSNSRSEMNVSTLELGDSALYLCASSLGGGPTEAFFGQGTRLTVV.

V gene TRBV3-1 (or the pseudogene TRBV3-2) combines with J gene TRBJ1-1, with 11 bases fitting TRBD1. Germline V gives CDR1 LGHDT, CDR2 YNNKEL (reference sequence). Trimming removed 3 bases from V and 10 bases from J; junction bases left unmatched: 4. CDR3 length equals 13 residues. CDR3 nucleotide sequence: TGTGCCAGCAGCCATAGGACAGGGGGCCTAGCTTTCTTT. Translated: CASSHRTGGLAFF.

The chain is built from TRBV2 and TRBJ1-1; TRBD1 aligns across 7 bases. Germline-derived CDR1 and CDR2 are SNHLY and FYNNEI. The CDR3 loop spans 15 amino acids. V dropped 5 bases and J dropped 4; count of bases not matched to a gene: 10. The CDR3 reads CASSWGRGRRTEAFF. The DNA for the CDR3 is TGTGCCAGCAGTTGGGGCAGGGGGAGGCGCACTGAAGCTTTCTTT.

V usage is TRBV11-3 and J usage is TRBJ1-1; 9 nucleotides line up with TRBD1. Per the germline V gene, CDR1 is SGHNT and CDR2 is YENEEA. CDR3 length equals 15 residues. Germline trimming cut 4 bases from V and 7 bases from J; bases unmatched to any gene: 10. The CDR3 here is CASSSGQGVNVEAFF. CDR3 coding DNA: TGTGCCAGCAGCTCGGGACAGGGAGTTAATGTTGAAGCTTTCTTT.

This clone was seen more than once but under ten times. The chain employs TRBV3-1 (or the pseudogene TRBV3-2) and TRBJ2-2; the D gene is possibly TRBD2 (6 bases). The germline gives CDR1 LGHDT, CDR2 YNNKEL (reference sequence). V was shortened by 0 bases and J by 3 bases, with 20 bases between the two germline ends. The CDR3 totals 19 residues. The CDR3 bases are TGTGCCAGCAGCCAAGAGCCCCCACCGGGGCGGGGCTACACCGGGGAGCTGTTTTTT. As protein: CASSQEPPPGRGYTGELFF.

This chain joins TRBV5-5 and TRBJ2-3, with 7 bases fitting TRBD2. Germline V gene lookup returns CDR1 SGHKS and CDR2 YYEKEE (reference sequence). The CDR3 covers 15 residues. J was trimmed by 3 bases and V by 0 bases; bases with no gene match: 4. CDR3: CASSLAGGSTDTQYF. The CDR3 DNA follows: TGTGCCAGCAGCTTGGCGGGGGGTAGTACAGATACGCAGTATTTT.